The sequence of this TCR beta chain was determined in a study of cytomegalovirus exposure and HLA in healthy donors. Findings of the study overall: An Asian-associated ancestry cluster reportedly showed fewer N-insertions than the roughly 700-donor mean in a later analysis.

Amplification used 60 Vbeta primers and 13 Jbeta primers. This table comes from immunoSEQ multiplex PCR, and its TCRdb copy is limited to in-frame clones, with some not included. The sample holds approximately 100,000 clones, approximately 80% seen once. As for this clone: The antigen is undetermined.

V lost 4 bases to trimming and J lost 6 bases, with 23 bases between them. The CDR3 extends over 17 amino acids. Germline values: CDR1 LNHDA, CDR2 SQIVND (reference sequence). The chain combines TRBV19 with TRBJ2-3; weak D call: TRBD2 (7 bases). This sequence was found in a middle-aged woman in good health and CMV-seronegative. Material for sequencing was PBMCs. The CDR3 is CASSTGAWDYFGDTQYF. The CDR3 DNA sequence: TGTGCCAGTAGTACAGGGGCGTGGGACTATTTTGGGGATACGCAGTATTTT.